This T cell receptor beta chain originates from a study of post-analysis software for immune sequencing data. Broader study findings: Roughly 5 TRBV segments (TRBV5-6, TRBV5-1 and TRBV20-1 among them) occurred more frequently in patients than in controls.

The library was made from cDNA and included unique molecular identifiers. TCRdb reprocessed the PCR reads with MiXCR, giving one entry per CDR3 protein. The sample has approximately 360,000 distinct CDR3 sequences; about a third are singletons. Germline V lookup: CDR1 SGHVS, CDR2 FQNEAQ. V was clipped by 0 bases and J by 2 bases, with 9 bases between them. The CDR3 length is 15 residues. As concerns this clonotype: Its antigen is not known.

This chain uses TRBV7-8 with TRBJ2-3, with D tentatively TRBD2 (5 bases). The source of this sequence is a girl aged 5-17 years with multiple sclerosis. The specimen was blood. In nucleotides, the CDR3 is TGTGCCAGCAGCTTAGCACCAGCGGCCACAGATACGCAGTATTTT. Its protein is CASSLAPAATDTQYF.